These 13 T cell receptor beta chains originate from one sample sequenced in a study of Ad26.COV2.S vaccination and SARS-CoV-2 variants. Here immunoSEQ multiplex PCR was the method, and the copy in TCRdb shows in-frame clones only, minus some. The sample has fewer than 600,000 clones; roughly nine tenths are singletons. Documented treatment: over 15 received Ad26.COV2.S at low or high dose, single or two shots; about 5 received placebo; per-sample allocation not given. Samples were taken on day 63 after the first vaccine or placebo injection. Sequenced here: peripheral blood, sampled in a trial of Ad26.COV2.S vaccine versus placebo. All receptors derive from a person between 18 and 60 years old who received the Ad26.COV2.S COVID-19 vaccine or a placebo.

This clone was counted ten times or more. The gene calls are TRBV27 and TRBJ2-7; 9 bases are shared with TRBD2. V shed 3 bases and J 1 base; nucleotides not matched to a gene: 4. The CDR3 length is 15 residues. CDR1 MNHEY and CDR2 SMNVEV come from the germline V gene (reference sequence). The CDR3 coding sequence is TGTGCCAGCAGTTTTAAAGCGGGAGGATCCTACGAGCAGTACTTC. It translates to CASSFKAGGSYEQYF.

The chain combines TRBV6-6 with TRBJ1-4, with 7 bases lining up with TRBD1. This CDR3 spans 13 amino acids. Germline V lookup: CDR1 MNHNY, CDR2 SVGAGI (reference sequence). V dropped 8 bases and J dropped 5; count of bases not matched to a gene: 5. DNA for the CDR3: TGTGCCAGCCGAGGGGGACAGAATGAAAAACTGTTTTTT. Its translation: CASRGGQNEKLFF.

This clone was detected once. The chain recombines TRBV27 with TRBJ1-2; D gene uncertain. CDR3 length: 14 amino acids. The V gene's germline CDR1 is MNHEY and CDR2 SMNVEV (reference sequence). V shed 6 bases and J shed 2 bases, with 13 bases lying between them. The CDR3 reads CASRLREGNYGYTF. DNA for the CDR3: TGTGCCAGCAGATTAAGGGAGGGAAACTATGGCTACACCTTC.

The chain carries TRBV6-6 and TRBJ2-1; TRBD1 agrees at 9 bases. The CDR3 has 15 amino acids. Germline trimming cut 6 bases from V and 10 bases from J; bases unmatched to any gene: 13. Germline CDR1 reads MNHNY; CDR2 reads SVGAGI (reference sequence). The CDR3 is CASRTGTGYDLEQFF. In nucleotides, the CDR3 is TGTGCCAGCAGAACCGGGACAGGGTATGACCTGGAGCAGTTCTTC.

The J gene is TRBJ2-3, the V gene TRBV7-3; D may be TRBD1 or TRBD2 (6 bases each). There are 16 residues in the CDR3. Germline V gene lookup returns CDR1 SGHTA and CDR2 FQGTGA. The V gene lost 5 bases and the J gene lost 6 bases, with 21 bases spanning the gap. The CDR3 region is CASSPRGKGGPDTQYF. The CDR3 DNA reads as TGTGCCAGCAGCCCCCGGGGTAAGGGGGGCCCGGATACGCAGTATTTT.

The chain has TRBV7-2 and TRBJ1-2; possibly TRBD1 for D (5 bases). The germline V and J ends were trimmed by 3 bases and 0 bases, with 5 bases remaining between them. The CDR3 sequence is 13 residues long. Germline CDR1 is SGHTA and CDR2 is FQGNSA. CDR3 sequence (DNA): TGTGCCAGCAGCTTGACAGCTAACTATGGCTACACCTTC. This encodes CASSLTANYGYTF.

J is TRBJ2-7 and V is TRBV14, with 11 bases that match TRBD2. This CDR3 spans 16 amino acids. CDR1 is SGHDN, CDR2 FVKESK, per germline. V shed 4 bases and J 4 bases; nucleotides not matched to a gene: 9. CDR3 region: CASSPYRLAGPYEQYF. The CDR3 coding sequence is TGTGCCAGCAGCCCCTATAGACTAGCGGGACCTTACGAGCAGTACTTC.

V is TRBV4-1 and J is TRBJ2-7; TRBD2 matches 14 bases. The junction had 3 bases not matched to a gene; V was cut back by 1 base and J by 1 base. CDR1 MGHRA and CDR2 YSYEKL come from the germline V gene. CDR3 length: 17 residues. This chain's CDR3 is CASSQGTSGRYSYEQYF. DNA for the CDR3: TGCGCCAGCAGCCAAGGGACTAGCGGGAGGTATTCCTACGAGCAGTACTTC.

The count of this clone is one. The rearrangement joins TRBV25-1 to TRBJ1-3; D uncertain. V was pared by 3 bases and J by 3 bases, with 6 bases between. Germline values: CDR1 MGHDK, CDR2 SYGVNS. The CDR3 extends over 13 amino acids. The CDR3 DNA sequence: TGTGCCAGCAGTGAGGGTAATGGAAACACCATATATTTT. As protein: CASSEGNGNTIYF.

The CDR3 nucleotides are TGTGCCAGCAGTTCGTTCGGGGAGCTGTTTTTT. Its protein product is CASSSFGELFF. The V call is TRBV27, the J call TRBJ2-2; no clear D. Germline V gives CDR1 MNHEY, CDR2 SMNVEV (reference sequence). CDR3 size: 11 residues. With 4 bases removed from V and 7 bases from J, the gap between germline ends came to 4 bases.

The chain employs TRBV25-1 and TRBJ2-1; TRBD1 might be the D (6 bases). The V gene's germline CDR1 is MGHDK and CDR2 SYGVNS. The CDR3 sequence is 15 residues long. V lost 4 bases, J lost 0 bases, and 10 bases lay in between. DNA of the CDR3: TGTGCCAGCAGTGTCAGGGGTAGCTCCTACAATGAGCAGTTCTTC. Translated: CASSVRGSSYNEQFF.

This clone was seen just once. The chain uses TRBV7-9 and TRBJ2-7, with 11 bases lining up with TRBD1. V was pared by 5 bases and J by 6 bases, with 6 bases of the junction left unmatched. Germline CDR1 and CDR2: SEHNR and FQNEAQ (reference sequence). The CDR3 contains 14 residues. CDR3 sequence: CASSQGQGGREQYF. In nucleotides, the CDR3 is TGTGCCAGCAGCCAGGGACAGGGGGGCCGCGAGCAGTACTTC.

The rearrangement uses TRBV28 and TRBJ2-1, with 13 bases identical to TRBD2. With 1 base clipped from V and 14 bases from J, the junction kept 8 bases outside the gene matches. CDR1 MDHEN and CDR2 SYDVKM come from the germline V gene. The CDR3 length is 15 residues. The CDR3 DNA reads as TGTGCCAGCAGTTTATTGGGGACTAGCGGGACAGGGAAGTTCTTC. Protein sequence: CASSLLGTSGTGKFF.